This T cell receptor beta chain was recovered during a study of T cell responses to AZD1222 COVID-19 vaccine. The study's findings and limits: Among vaccine-associated CD4 TCRs, coverage spanned spike, with dominance at 160-218 and 743-854. The study found Spike-specific TCR breadth and depth rose after two AZD1222 doses. Without day 14 samples, only post-peak T cell repertoires were studied. Only a handful of AZD1222 recipients, five to seven in all, had baseline seropositivity.

Comments on this clone: Antigen unknown.

The method was immunoSEQ multiplex PCR; TCRdb's version includes in-frame clones alone and lacks a portion of them. The table shows roughly 120,000 clones, with 75% to 95% occurring only once. The V and J ends lost 5 bases and 7 bases respectively, with 17 bases between them. The CDR3 spans 14 residues. Germline V gene data show CDR1 as MDHEN and CDR2 as SYDVKM. Sequenced here: peripheral blood, sampled 28 days after the second dose of the MenACWY control vaccine. The TCR originated in an adult who received the MenACWY meningococcal vaccine as a control. The chain carries TRBV28 and TRBJ1-1, with D perhaps matching TRBD1 (5 bases). The CDR3 spells CASSTPPAGNEAFF. For the CDR3, the DNA is TGTGCCAGCAGTACTCCCCCGGCAGGGAATGAAGCTTTCTTT.